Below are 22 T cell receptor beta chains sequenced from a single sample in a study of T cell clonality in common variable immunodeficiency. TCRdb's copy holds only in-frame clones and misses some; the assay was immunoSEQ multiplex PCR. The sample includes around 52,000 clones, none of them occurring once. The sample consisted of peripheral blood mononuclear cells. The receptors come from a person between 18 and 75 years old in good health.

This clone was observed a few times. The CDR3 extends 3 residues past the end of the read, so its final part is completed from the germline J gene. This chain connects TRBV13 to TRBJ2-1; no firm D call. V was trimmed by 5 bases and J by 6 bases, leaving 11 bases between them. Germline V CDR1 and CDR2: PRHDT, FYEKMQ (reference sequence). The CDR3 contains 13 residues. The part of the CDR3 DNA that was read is TGTGCCAGCAGCCCACTTGATAGCAATGAG. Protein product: CASSPLDSNE. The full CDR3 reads CASSPLDSNEQFF. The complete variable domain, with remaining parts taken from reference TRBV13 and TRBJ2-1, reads AAGVIQSPRHLIKEKRETATLKCYPIPRHDTVYWYQQGPGQDPQFLISFYEKMQSDKGSIPDRFSAQQFSDYHSELNMSSLELGDSALYFCASSPLDSNEQFFGPGTRLTVL.

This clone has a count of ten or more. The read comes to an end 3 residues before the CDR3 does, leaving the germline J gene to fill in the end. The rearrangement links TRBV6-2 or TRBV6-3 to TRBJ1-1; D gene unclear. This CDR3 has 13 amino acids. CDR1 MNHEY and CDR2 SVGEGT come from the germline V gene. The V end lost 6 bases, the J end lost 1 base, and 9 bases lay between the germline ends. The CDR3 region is CASSDSRNTEAFF. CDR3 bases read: TGTGCCAGCAGCGACTCCCGGAACACTGAA.

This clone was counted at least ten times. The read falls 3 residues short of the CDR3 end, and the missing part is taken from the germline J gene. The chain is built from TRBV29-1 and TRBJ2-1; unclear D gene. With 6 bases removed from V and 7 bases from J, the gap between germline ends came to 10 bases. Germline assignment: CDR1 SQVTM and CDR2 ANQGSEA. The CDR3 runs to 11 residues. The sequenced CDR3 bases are TGCAGCGTGGATAAAGGGAATGAG. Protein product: CSVDKGNE. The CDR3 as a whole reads CSVDKGNEQFF.

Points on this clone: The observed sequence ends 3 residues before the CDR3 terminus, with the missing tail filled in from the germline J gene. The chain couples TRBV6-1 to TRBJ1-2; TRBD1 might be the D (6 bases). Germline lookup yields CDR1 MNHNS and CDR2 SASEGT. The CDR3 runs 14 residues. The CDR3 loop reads CASSGRGYYNDYTF. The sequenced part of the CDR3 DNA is TGTGCCAGCAGTGGCAGGGGCTACTACAATGAC.

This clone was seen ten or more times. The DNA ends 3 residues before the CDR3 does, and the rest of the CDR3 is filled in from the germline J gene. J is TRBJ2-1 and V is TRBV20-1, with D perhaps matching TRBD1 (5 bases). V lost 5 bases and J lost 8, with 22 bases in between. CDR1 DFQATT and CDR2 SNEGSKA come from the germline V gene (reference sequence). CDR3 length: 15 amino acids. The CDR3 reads CSAGRPRLQGHEQFF. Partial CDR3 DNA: TGCAGTGCTGGACGCCCGCGCCTCCAGGGCCATGAG.

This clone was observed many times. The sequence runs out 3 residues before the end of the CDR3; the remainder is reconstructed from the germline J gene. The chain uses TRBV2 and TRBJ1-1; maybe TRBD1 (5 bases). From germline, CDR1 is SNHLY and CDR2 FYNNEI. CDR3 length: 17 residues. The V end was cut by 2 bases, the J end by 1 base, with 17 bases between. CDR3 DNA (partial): TGTGCCAGCAGTGAACCGGAGGGCGGCAGGGAGAACACTGAA. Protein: CASSEPEGGRENTE. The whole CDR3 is CASSEPEGGRENTEAFF. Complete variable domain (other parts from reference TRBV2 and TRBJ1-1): EPEVTQTPSHQVTQMGQEVILRCVPISNHLYFYWYRQILGQKVEFLVSFYNNEISEKSEIFDDQFSVERPDGSNFTLKIRSTKLEDSAMYFCASSEPEGGRENTEAFFGQGTRLTVV.

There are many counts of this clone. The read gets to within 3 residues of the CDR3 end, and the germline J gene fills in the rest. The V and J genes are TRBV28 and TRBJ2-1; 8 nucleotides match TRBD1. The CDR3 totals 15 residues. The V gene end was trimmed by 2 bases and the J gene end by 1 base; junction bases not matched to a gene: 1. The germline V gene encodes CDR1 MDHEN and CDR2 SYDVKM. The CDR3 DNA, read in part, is TGTGCCAGCAGTTTAAACAGGGGGTCCTACAATGAG. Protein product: CASSLNRGSYNE. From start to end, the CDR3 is CASSLNRGSYNEQFF. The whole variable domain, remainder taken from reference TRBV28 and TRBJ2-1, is DVKVTQSSRYLVKRTGEKVFLECVQDMDHENMFWYRQDPGLGLRLIYFSYDVKMKEKGDIPEGYSVSREKKERFSLILESASTNQTSMYLCASSLNRGSYNEQFFGPGTRLTVL.

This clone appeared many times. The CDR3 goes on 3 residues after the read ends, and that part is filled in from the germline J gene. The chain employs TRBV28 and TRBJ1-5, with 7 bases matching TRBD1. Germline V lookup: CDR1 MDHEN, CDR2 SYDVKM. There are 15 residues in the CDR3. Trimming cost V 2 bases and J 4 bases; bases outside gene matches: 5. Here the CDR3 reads CASSLGGTVNQPQHF. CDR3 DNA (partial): TGTGCCAGCAGTTTAGGCGGGACAGTAAATCAGCCC.

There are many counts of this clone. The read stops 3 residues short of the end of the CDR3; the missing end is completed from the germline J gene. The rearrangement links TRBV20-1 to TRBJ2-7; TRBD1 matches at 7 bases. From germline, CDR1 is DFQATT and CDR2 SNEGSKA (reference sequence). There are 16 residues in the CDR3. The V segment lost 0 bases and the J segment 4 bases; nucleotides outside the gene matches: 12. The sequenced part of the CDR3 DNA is TGCAGTGCTAGAGAGTCACAGGGGCTCGCGAGGTACGAG. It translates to CSARESQGLARYE. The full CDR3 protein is CSARESQGLARYEQYF.

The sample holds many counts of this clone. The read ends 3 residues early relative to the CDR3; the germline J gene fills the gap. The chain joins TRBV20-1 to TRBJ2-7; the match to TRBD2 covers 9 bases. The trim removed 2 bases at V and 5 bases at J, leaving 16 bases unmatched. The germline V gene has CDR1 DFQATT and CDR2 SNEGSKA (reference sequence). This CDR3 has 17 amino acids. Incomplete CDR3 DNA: TGCAGTGCTAGACGCCGCCATAAAGGCAGCGGGAGGAACGAG. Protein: CSARRRHKGSGRNE. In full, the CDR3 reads CSARRRHKGSGRNEQYF.

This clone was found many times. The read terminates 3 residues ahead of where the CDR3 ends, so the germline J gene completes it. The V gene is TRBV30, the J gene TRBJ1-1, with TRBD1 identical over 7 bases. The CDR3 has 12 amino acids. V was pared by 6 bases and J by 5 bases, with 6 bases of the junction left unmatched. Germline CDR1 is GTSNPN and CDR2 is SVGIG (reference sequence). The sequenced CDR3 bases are TGTGCCTGCGACAGGGTACGGACTGAA. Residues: CACDRVRTE. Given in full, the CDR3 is CACDRVRTEAFF.

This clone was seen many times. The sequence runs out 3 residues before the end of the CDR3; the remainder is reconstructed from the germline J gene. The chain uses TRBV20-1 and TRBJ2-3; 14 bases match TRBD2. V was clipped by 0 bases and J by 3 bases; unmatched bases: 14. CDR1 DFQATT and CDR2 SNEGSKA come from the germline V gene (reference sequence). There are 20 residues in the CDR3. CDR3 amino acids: CSARDVGLAGVGSPTDTQYF. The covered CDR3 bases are TGCAGTGCTAGAGATGTGGGACTAGCGGGAGTTGGGTCACCAACAGATACG.

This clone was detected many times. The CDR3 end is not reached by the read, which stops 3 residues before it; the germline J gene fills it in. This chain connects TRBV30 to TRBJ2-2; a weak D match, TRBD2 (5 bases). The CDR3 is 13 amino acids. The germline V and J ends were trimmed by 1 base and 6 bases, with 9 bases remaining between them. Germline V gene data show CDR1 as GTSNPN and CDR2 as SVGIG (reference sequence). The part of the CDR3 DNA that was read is TGTGCCTGGAGTGCTATCGGGGCCGGGGAG. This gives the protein CAWSAIGAGE. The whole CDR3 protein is CAWSAIGAGELFF.

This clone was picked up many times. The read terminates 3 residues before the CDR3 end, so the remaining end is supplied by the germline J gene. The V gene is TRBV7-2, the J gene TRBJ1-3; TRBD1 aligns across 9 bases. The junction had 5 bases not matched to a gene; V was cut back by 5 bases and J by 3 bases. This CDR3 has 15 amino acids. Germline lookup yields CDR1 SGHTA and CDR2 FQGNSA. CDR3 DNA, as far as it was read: TGTGCCAGCAGCCTACAGGGGGCGAATGGAAACACC. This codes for CASSLQGANGNT. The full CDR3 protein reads CASSLQGANGNTIYF.

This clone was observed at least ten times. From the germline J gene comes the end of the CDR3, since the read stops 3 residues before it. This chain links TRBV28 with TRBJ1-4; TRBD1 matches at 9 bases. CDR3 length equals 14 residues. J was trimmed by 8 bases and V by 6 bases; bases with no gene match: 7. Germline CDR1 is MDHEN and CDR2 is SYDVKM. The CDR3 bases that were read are TGTGCCAGCAGCGATCCCACAGGGGGCGAAAAA. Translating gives CASSDPTGGEK. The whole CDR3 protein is CASSDPTGGEKLFF.

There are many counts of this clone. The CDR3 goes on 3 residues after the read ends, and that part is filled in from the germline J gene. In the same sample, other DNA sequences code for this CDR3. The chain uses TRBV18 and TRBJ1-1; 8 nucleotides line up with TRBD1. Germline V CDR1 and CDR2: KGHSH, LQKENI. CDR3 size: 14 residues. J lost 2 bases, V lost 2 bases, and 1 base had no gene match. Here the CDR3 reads CASSPGTGNTEAFF. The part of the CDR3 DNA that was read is TGTGCCAGCTCACCAGGGACAGGTAACACTGAA.

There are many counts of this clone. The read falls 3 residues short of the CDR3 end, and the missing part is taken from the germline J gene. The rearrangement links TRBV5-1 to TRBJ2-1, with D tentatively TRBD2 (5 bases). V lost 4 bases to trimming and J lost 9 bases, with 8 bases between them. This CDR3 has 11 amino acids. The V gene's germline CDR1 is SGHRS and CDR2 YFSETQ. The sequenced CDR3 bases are TGCGCCAGCAGCGAGGGTAGTGAG. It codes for CASSEGSE. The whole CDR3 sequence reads CASSEGSEQFF. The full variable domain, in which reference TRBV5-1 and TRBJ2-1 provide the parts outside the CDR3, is KAGVTQTPRYLIKTRGQQVTLSCSPISGHRSVSWYQQTPGQGLQFLFEYFSETQRNKGNFPGRFSGRQFSNSRSEMNVSTLELGDSALYLCASSEGSEQFFGPGTRLTVL.

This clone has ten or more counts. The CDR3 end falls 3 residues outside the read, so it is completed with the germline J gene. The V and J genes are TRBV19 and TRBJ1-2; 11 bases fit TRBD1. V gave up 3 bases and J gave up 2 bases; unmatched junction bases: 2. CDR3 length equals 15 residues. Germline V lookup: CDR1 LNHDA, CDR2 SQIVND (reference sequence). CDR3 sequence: CASSIRDRGNYGYTF. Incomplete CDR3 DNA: TGTGCCAGTAGTATCCGGGACAGGGGGAACTATGGC.

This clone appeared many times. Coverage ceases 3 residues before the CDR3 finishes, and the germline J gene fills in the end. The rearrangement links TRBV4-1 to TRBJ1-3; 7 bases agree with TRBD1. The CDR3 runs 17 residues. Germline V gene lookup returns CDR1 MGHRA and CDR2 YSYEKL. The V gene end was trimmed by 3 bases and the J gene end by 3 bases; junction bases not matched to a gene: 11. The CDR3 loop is CASSQVWVGGLGNTIYF. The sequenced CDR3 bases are TGCGCCAGCAGCCAGGTGTGGGTAGGGGGCCTTGGAAACACC.

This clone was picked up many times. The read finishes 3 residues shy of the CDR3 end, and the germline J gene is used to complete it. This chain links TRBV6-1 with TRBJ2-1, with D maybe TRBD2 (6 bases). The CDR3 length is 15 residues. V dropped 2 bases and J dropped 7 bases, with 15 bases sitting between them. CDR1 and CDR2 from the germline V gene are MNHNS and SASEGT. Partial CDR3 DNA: TGTGCCAGCAGTGAACGCGGGAATTTGGGGAATGAG. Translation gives CASSERGNLGNE. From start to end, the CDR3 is CASSERGNLGNEQFF.

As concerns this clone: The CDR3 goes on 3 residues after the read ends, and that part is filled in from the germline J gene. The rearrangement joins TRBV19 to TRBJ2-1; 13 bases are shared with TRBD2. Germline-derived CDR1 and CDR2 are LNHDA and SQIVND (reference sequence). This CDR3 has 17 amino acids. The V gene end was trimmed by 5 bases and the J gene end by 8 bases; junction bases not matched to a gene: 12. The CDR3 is CASSSPSGTSGIYEQFF. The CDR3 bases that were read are TGTGCCAGTAGTTCCCCATCCGGGACTAGCGGGATCTATGAG.

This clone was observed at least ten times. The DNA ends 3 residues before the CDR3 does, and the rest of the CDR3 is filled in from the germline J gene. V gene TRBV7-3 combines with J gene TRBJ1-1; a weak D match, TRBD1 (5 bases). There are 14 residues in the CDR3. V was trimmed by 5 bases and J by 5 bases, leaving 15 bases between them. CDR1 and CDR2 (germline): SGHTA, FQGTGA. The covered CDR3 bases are TGTGCCAGCAGCGAGAGGGGCCTCGGGACTGAA. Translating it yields CASSERGLGTE. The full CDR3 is CASSERGLGTEAFF.